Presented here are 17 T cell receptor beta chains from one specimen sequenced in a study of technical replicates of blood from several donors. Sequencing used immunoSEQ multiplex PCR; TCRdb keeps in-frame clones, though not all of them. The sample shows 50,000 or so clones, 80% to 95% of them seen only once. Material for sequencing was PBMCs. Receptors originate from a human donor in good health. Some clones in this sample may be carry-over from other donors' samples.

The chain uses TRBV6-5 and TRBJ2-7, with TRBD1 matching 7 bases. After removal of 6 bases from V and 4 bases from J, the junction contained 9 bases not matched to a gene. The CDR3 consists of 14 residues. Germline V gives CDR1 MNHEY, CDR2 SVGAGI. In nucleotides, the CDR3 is TGTGCCAGCAGCGCCGGGACAGACGTTTACGAGCAGTACTTC. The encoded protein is CASSAGTDVYEQYF.

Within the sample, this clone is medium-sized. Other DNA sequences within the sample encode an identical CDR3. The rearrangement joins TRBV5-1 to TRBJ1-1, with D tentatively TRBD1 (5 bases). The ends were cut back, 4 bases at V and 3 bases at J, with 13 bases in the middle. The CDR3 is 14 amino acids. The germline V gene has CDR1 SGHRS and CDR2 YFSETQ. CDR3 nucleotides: TGCGCCAGCAGCCCGGCCGGGGGGTACACTGAAGCTTTCTTT. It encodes CASSPAGGYTEAFF.

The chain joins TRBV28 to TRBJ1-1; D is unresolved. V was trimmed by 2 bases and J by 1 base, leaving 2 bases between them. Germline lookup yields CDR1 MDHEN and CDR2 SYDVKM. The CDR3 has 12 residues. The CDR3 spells CASSLRNTEAFF. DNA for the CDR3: TGTGCCAGCAGTTTACGGAACACTGAAGCTTTCTTT.

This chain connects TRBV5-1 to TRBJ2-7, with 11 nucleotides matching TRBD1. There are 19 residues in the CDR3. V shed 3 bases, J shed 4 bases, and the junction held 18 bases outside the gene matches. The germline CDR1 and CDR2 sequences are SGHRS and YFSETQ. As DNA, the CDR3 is TGCGCCAGCAGCTCGTCCGGGACAGGGGGATACTGGGGGTCGTACGAGCAGTACTTC. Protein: CASSSSGTGGYWGSYEQYF.

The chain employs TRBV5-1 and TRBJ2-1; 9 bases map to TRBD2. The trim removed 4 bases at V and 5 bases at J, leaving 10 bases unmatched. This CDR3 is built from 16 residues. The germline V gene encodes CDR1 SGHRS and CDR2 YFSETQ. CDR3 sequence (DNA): TGCGCCAGCAGCATCCGTGGGGCGGGGGGGGACAATGAGCAGTTCTTC. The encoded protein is CASSIRGAGGDNEQFF.

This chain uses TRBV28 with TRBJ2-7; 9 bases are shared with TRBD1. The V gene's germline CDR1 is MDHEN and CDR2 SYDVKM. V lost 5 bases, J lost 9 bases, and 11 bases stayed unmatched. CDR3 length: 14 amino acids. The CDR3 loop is CASSTPSWTGVQYF. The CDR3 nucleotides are TGTGCCAGCAGTACACCCTCTTGGACAGGGGTGCAGTACTTC.

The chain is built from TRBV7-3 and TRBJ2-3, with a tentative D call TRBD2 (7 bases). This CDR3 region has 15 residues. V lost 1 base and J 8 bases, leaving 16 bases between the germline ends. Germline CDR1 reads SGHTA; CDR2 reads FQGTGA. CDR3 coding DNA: TGTGCCAGCAGCTTAAACGCCGGGGGAGGGGGTACGCAGTATTTT. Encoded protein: CASSLNAGGGGTQYF.

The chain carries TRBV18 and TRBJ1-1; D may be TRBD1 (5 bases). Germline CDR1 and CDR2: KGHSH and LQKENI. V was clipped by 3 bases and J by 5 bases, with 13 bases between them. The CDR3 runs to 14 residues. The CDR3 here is CASSPQGWKTEAFF. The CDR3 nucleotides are TGTGCCAGCTCACCCCAGGGATGGAAAACTGAAGCTTTCTTT.

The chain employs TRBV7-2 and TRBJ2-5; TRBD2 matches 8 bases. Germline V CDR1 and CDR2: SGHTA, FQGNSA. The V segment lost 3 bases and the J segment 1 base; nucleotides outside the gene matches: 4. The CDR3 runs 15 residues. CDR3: CASSLGSGAQETQYF. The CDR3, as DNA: TGTGCCAGCAGCTTGGGTAGCGGGGCCCAAGAGACCCAGTACTTC.

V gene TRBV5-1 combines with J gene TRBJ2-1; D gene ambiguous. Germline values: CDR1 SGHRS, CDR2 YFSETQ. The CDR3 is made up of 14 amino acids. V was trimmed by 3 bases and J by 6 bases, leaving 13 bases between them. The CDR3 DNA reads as TGCGCCAGCAGCTCGGGTGGATCGGGCAATGAGCAGTTCTTC. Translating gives CASSSGGSGNEQFF.

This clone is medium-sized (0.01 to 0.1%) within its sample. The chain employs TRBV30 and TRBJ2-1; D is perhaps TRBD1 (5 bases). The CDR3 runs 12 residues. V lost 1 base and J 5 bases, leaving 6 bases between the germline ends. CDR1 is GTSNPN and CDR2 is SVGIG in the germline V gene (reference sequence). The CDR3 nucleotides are TGTGCCTGGAGTGGACAGCACAATGAGCAGTTCTTC. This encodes CAWSGQHNEQFF.

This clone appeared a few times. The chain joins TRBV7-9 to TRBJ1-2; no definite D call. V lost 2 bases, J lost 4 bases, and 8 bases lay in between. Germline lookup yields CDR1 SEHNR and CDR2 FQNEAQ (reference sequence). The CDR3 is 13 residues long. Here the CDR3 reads CASSLTGGYGYTF. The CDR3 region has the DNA TGTGCCAGCAGCTTAACGGGAGGCTATGGCTACACCTTC.

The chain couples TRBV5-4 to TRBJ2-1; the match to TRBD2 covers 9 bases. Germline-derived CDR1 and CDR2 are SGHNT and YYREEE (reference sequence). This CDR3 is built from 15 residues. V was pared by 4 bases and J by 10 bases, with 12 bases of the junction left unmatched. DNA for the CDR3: TGTGCCAGCAGCACACCGGGACTAGCTTCTAAGGAGCAGTTCTTC. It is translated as CASSTPGLASKEQFF.

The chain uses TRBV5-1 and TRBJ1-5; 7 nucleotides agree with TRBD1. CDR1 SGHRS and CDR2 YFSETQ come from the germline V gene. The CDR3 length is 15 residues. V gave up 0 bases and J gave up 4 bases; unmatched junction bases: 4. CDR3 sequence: CASSLEQGLNQPQHF. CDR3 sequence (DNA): TGCGCCAGCAGCTTGGAACAGGGGTTGAATCAGCCCCAGCATTTT.

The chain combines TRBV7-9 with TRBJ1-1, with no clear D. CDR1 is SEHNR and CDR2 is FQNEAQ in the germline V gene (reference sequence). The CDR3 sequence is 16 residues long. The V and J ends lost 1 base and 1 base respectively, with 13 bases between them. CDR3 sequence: CASSLGPTRGNTEAFF. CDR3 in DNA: TGTGCCAGCAGCTTAGGGCCCACCCGGGGGAACACTGAAGCTTTCTTT.

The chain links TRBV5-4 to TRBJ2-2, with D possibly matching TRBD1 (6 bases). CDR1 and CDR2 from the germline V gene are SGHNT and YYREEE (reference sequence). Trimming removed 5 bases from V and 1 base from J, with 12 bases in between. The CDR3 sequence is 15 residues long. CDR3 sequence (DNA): TGTGCCAGCAGGTACGGGACAAAGAACACCGGGGAGCTGTTTTTT. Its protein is CASRYGTKNTGELFF.

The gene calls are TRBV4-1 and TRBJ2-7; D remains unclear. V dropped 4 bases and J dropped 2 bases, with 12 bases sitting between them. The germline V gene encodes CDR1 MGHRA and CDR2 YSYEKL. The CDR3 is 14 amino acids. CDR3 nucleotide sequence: TGCGCCAGCAGCCCCCATAGTGTGGCCTACGAGCAGTACTTC. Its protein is CASSPHSVAYEQYF.